This is a list of T cell receptor beta chains from one sample in a study of OX40 agonist ivuxolimab in advanced cancers. The data were produced by immunoSEQ multiplex PCR, yet TCRdb's version contains in-frame clones alone and is incomplete. Of about 40,000 clones listed, more than 70% are singletons. Source: CD4+ or CD8+ T cells sorted from blood, taken in a trial of the OX40 agonist ivuxolimab. These receptors all come from an adult with an advanced solid tumor such as melanoma, head and neck, liver or kidney cancer. Both conserved end residues are trimmed from each CDR3. Each record gives: V gene, J gene, D gene, CDR3 protein. A D gene is named only where the DNA matches it firmly.

>TRBV27|TRBJ2-7|TRBD2
ASSLPASGSRQY
>TRBV6-4|TRBJ2-7|.
ASSDNTGDSYEQY
>TRBV18|TRBJ2-7|TRBD1
ASSPRQGPYEQY
>TRBV30|TRBJ2-2|TRBD1
AWSDRGHGELF
>TRBV19|TRBJ1-1|.
ASSIGVNTEAF
>TRBV5-1|TRBJ1-4|TRBD1
ASSLGRQGPNEKLF
>TRBV5-4|TRBJ1-2|TRBD1
ASSSETGNYGYT
>TRBV6-4|TRBJ2-2|TRBD2
ASSELGLAGTGELF
>TRBV18|TRBJ2-3|.
ASSPSVQRVSTDTQY
>TRBV4-1|TRBJ2-1|.
ASSQYGTRGPSQNEQF
>TRBV29-1|TRBJ2-1|.
SVEGAEYEQF
>TRBV19|TRBJ1-1|TRBD1
ASSPTGRGDTEAF
>TRBV28|TRBJ2-5|.
ASSSAYLGETQY
>TRBV4-2|TRBJ1-5|.
ASSQDRGDQPQH
>TRBV7-9|TRBJ2-1|.
ASRSASYDNEQF
>TRBV14|TRBJ2-5|TRBD2
ASSQGLSSGSVWETQY
>TRBV10-3|TRBJ2-1|.
AITGELYNEQF